This T cell receptor (beta chain) emerged from a study of shared clonotypes between healthy human individuals. About the research overall: Each donor's CD4 naive and CD4 memory cells filled three plates apiece, CD8 naive two, and CD8 memory one.

Study results and caveats: With few donors, the genetic and exposure-history diversity represented was limited. Read depth was anticipated to influence clonotype sharing among donors. The study generally estimated greater richness for naive than memory subsets.

CDR1 is GTSNPN, CDR2 SVGIG, per germline (reference sequence). The CDR3 totals 13 residues. Trimming cost V 5 bases and J 6 bases; bases outside gene matches: 6. The method was immunoSEQ multiplex PCR; TCRdb's version includes in-frame clones alone and lacks a portion of them. The sample yields roughly 2.2 million clones, more than 80% seen once. Worth noting for this clone: Its antigen remains unknown.

The rearrangement links TRBV30 to TRBJ1-2; TRBD1 aligns across 10 bases. Sequenced sample: naive CD4+ T cells from PBMCs. The subset was: CD45RA+ positively selected. The receptor was derived from a man between 18 and 29 years old in good health. Some clones in this sample may be carry-over from other donors' samples. The CDR3 region is CAWGGQGDNGYTF. In DNA form, the CDR3 reads TGTGCCTGGGGTGGACAGGGGGATAATGGCTACACCTTC.